What follows describes a single T cell receptor (beta chain). The V and J ends lost 3 bases and 7 bases, in that order; junction bases with no gene match: 11. Germline lookup yields CDR1 SNHLY and CDR2 FYNNEI. There are 15 residues in the CDR3. Only in-frame clones appear in the TCRdb table, and some are missing; sequencing was by immunoSEQ multiplex PCR. Of about 11,000 clones listed, less than 80% are singletons. This entry belongs to a study of sequential checkpoint blockade in melanoma. Study-level information: First-line arms were nivolumab then ipilimumab, or the reverse, randomized 1:1. Both treatment sequences were followed by maintenance nivolumab.

Treatment specified: randomized to nivolumab then ipilimumab (arm A) or the reverse (arm B). DNA-damaging chemotherapy had not been given to any patient beforehand. PBMC sorting kept live CD3+CD8+ cells without CD19 or CD56. The sequences come from CD8+ T cells sorted from blood (inferred from file names), collected from a patient given nivolumab and ipilimumab in sequence. This clonotype originated in a human donor with melanoma. The rearrangement uses TRBV2 and TRBJ2-7; 8 bases align to TRBD2. CDR3 DNA sequence: TGTGCCAGCAGTGATTCCGGGAGGGCCTCTTGGGAGCAGTACTTC. Translated: CASSDSGRASWEQYF.